Below, 2 T cell receptor beta chains from the same sample are listed, as sequenced in a study of shared clonotypes between healthy human individuals. Here immunoSEQ multiplex PCR was the method, and the copy in TCRdb shows in-frame clones only, minus some. This table has 2 million to 3 million clones, more than 90% appearing once. Sequences were obtained from naive CD4+ T cells sorted from blood. Indicated subset: CD45RA+ positively selected. These receptors were collected from a young man in good health.

The genes are TRBV12-5 and TRBJ1-2; 7 bases align to TRBD1. V trimming: 7 bases; J trimming: 5 bases; junction bases outside the gene matches: 4. CDR3 size: 12 residues. Germline-derived CDR1 and CDR2 are LGHNT and FRNRAP. The CDR3 spells CASARDSYGYTF. The CDR3 bases are TGTGCTAGTGCCAGGGACAGTTATGGCTACACCTTC. The full variable domain, with the rest looked up from reference TRBV12-5 and TRBJ1-2, is DARVTQTPRHKVTEMGQEVTMRCQPILGHNTVFWYRQTMMQGLELLAYFRNRAPLDDSGMPKDRFSAEMPDATLATLKIQPSEPRDSAVYFCASARDSYGYTFGSGTRLTVV.

The J gene is TRBJ1-2, the V gene TRBV6-5; D may be TRBD1 (5 bases). Germline values: CDR1 MNHEY, CDR2 SVGAGI. V was clipped by 3 bases and J by 0 bases, with 11 bases between them. The CDR3 is 15 residues long. The CDR3 spells CASSYRATANYGYTF. CDR3 nucleotides: TGTGCCAGCAGTTATCGGGCGACAGCTAACTATGGCTACACCTTC.